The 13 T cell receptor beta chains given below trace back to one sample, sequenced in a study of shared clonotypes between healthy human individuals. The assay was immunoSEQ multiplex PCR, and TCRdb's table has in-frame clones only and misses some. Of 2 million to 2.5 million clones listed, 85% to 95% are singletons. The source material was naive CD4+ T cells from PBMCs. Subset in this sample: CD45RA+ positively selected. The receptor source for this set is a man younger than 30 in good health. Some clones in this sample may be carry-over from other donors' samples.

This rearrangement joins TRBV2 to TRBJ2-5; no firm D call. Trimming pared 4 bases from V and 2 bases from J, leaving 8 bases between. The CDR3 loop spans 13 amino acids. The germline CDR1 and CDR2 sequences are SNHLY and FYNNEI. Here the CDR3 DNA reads TGTGCCAGCAGTGTAGGGCATCAAGAGACCCAGTACTTC. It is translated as CASSVGHQETQYF.

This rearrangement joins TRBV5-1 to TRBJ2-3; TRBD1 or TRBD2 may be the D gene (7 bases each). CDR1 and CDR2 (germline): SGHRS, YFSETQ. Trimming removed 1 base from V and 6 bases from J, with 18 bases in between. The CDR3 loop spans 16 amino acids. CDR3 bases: TGCGCCAGCAGCTTGAGCGGGGCCCTACAGGGGGATACGCAGTATTTT. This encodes CASSLSGALQGDTQYF.

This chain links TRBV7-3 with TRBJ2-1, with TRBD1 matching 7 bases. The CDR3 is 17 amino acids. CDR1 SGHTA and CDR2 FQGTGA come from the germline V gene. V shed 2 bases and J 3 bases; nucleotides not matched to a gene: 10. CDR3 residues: CASSLYVDRVNYNEQFF. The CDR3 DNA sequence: TGTGCCAGCAGCTTATATGTCGACAGGGTCAACTACAATGAGCAGTTCTTC.

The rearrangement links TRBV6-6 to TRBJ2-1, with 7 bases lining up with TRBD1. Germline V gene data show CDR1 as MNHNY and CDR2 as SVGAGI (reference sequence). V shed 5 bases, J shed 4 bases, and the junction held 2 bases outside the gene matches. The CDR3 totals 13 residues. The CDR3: CASSRQGYNEQFF. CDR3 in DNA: TGTGCCAGCAGTCGACAGGGATACAATGAGCAGTTCTTC.

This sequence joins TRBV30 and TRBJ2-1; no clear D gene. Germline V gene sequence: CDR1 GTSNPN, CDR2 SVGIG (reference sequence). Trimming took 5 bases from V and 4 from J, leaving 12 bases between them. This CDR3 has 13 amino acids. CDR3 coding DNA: TGTGCCTGGGCCTTAGACCTATACAATGAGCAGTTCTTC. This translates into CAWALDLYNEQFF.

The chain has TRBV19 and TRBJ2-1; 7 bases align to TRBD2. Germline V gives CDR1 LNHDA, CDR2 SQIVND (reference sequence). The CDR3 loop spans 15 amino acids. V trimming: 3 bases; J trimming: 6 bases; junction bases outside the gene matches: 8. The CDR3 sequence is CASSIGAGEGNEQFF. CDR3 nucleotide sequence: TGTGCCAGTAGTATCGGGGCGGGAGAGGGCAATGAGCAGTTCTTC. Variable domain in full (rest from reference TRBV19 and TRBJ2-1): DGGITQSPKYLFRKEGQNVTLSCEQNLNHDAMYWYRQDPGQGLRLIYYSQIVNDFQKGDIAEGYSVSREKKESFPLTVTSAQKNPTAFYLCASSIGAGEGNEQFFGPGTRLTVL.

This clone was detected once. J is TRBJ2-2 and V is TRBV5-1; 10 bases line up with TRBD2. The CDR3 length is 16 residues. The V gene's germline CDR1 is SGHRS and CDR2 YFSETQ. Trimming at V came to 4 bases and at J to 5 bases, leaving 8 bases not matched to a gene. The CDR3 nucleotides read TGCGCCAGCAGCAGGAGGTTAGCGGGAGGAACCGGGGAGCTGTTTTTT. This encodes CASSRRLAGGTGELFF.

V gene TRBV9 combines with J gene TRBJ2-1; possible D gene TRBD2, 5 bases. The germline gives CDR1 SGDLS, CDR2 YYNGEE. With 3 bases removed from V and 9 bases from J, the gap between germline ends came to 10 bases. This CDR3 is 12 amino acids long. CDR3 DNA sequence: TGTGCCAGCAGCGGAGCCGGAGGTGAGCAGTTCTTC. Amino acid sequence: CASSGAGGEQFF.

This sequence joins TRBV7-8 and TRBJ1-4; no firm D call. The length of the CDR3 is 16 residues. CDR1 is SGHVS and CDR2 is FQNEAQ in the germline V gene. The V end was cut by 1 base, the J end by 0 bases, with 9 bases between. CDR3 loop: CASSLGQRTTNEKLFF. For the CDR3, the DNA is TGTGCCAGCAGCTTAGGGCAGCGAACAACTAATGAAAAACTGTTTTTT.

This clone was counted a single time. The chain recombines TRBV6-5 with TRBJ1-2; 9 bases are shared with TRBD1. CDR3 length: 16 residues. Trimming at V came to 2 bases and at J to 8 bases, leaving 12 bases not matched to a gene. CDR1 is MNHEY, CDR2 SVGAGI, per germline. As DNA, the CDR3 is TGTGCCAGCAGTTACCAACCGGGACAGGGCCTAAGCGGCTACACCTTC. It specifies CASSYQPGQGLSGYTF.

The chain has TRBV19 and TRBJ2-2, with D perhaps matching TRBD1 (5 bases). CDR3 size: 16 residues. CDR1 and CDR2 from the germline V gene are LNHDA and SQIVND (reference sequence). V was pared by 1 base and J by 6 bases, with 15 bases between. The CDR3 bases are TGTGCCAGTAGTATAGGAGGAACAGGACGTCCCGGGGAGCTGTTTTTT. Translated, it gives CASSIGGTGRPGELFF. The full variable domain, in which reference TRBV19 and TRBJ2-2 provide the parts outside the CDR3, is DGGITQSPKYLFRKEGQNVTLSCEQNLNHDAMYWYRQDPGQGLRLIYYSQIVNDFQKGDIAEGYSVSREKKESFPLTVTSAQKNPTAFYLCASSIGGTGRPGELFFGEGSRLTVL.

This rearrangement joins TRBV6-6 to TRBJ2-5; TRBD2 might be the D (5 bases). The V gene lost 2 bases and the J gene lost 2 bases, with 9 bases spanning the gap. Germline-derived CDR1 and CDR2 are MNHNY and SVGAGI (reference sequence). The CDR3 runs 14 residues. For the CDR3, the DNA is TGTGCCAGCAGTTACCCCGGGAAGCAAGAGACCCAGTACTTC. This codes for CASSYPGKQETQYF.

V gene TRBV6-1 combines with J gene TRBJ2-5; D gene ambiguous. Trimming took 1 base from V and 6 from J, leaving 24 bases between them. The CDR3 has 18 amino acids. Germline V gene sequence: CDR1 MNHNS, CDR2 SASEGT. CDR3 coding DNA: TGTGCCAGCAGTGAAGGCTCTCTTTGGGCGGTGGATGTAAAGACCCAGTACTTC. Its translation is CASSEGSLWAVDVKTQYF.